The TCR beta chain under discussion was sequenced for a study of cytomegalovirus exposure and HLA in healthy donors. Germline-derived CDR1 and CDR2 are GTSNPN and SVGIG (reference sequence). V shed 4 bases and J shed 1 base, with 8 bases lying between them. The CDR3 spans 14 residues. Regarding donors, all were healthy bone marrow donors. Study conclusions and caveats: Highly shared variants forming one cluster were likely a sequencing artifact. TCR beta V- and J-gene trimming was later associated with a missense DCLRE1C variant.

This clone has just one count. The antigen remains undetermined. It was with 60 Vbeta and 13 Jbeta primers that the PCR ran. The protocol was immunoSEQ multiplex PCR, while the TCRdb copy is restricted to in-frame clones and leaves out a portion. The sample lists about 100,000 clones, 80% to 90% occurring once. The sample taken for sequencing was PBMCs. This receptor was taken from a woman between 18 and 29 years old in good health and CMV-seronegative. This chain connects TRBV30 to TRBJ1-6; D uncertain. The CDR3 loop reads CAWTPISYNSPLHF. CDR3 in DNA: TGTGCCTGGACCCCTATTTCCTATAATTCACCCCTCCACTTT.